The next 2 T cell receptor beta chains were all read from a single sample in a study of T-cell memory formation after mild COVID-19. TCRdb re-analysed the 5' RACE reads in MiXCR, keeping a single row per CDR3 protein. Seen here are roughly 560,000 distinct CDR3 sequences, around 21% observed once, and the top ten hold under 15%. What was sequenced was PBMCs or a T cell subset sorted from them (not recorded which). The receptor set was obtained from an adult woman who had mild COVID-19 (a few samples of this study predate the infection). Cell type and time point are not known.

The genes are TRBV15 and TRBJ2-3, with 12 bases identical to TRBD2. CDR1 and CDR2 from the germline V gene are LNHNV and YYDKDF (reference sequence). CDR3 size: 18 residues. The J segment lost 3 bases and the V segment lost 1 base, leaving 8 bases of the junction unmatched. The CDR3 protein is CATSRGVGLAGGTDTQYF. The CDR3 DNA reads as TGTGCCACCAGCAGAGGAGTTGGGCTAGCGGGAGGGACAGATACGCAGTATTTT. The whole variable domain, filled in from reference TRBV15 and TRBJ2-3, reads DAMVIQNPRYQVTQFGKPVTLSCSQTLNHNVMYWYQQKSSQAPKLLFHYYDKDFNNEADTPDNFQSRRPNTSFCFLDIRSPGLGDTAMYLCATSRGVGLAGGTDTQYFGPGTRLTVL.

The CDR3 coding sequence is TGTGCCAGCAGCCGACACGACAATGAGCAGTTCTTC. Translating gives CASSRHDNEQFF. V and J are TRBV11-3 and TRBJ2-1; D unclear. This CDR3 is 12 amino acids long. The V and J ends lost 5 bases and 5 bases respectively, with 7 bases between them. Germline V gene data show CDR1 as SGHNT and CDR2 as YENEEA. The full variable domain, completed using reference TRBV11-3 and TRBJ2-1, is EAGVVQSPRYKIIEKKQPVAFWCNPISGHNTLYWYLQNLGQGPELLIRYENEEAVDDSQLPKDRFSAERLKGVDSTLKIQPAELGDSAVYLCASSRHDNEQFFGPGTRLTVL.